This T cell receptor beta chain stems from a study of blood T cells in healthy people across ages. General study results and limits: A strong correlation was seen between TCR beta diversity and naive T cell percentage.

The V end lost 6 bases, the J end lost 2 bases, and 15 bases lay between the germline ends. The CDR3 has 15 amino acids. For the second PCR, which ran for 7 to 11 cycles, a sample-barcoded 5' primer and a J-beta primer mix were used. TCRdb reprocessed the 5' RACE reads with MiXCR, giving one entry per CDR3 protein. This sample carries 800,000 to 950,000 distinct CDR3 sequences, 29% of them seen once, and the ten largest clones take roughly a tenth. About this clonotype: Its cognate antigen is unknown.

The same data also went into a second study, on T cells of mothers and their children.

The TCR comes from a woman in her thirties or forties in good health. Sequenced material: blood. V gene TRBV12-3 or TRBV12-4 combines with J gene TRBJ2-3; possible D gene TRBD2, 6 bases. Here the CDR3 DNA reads TGTGCCAGCAGGAGCCCGGGACTTTACACAGATACGCAGTATTTT. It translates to CASRSPGLYTDTQYF.